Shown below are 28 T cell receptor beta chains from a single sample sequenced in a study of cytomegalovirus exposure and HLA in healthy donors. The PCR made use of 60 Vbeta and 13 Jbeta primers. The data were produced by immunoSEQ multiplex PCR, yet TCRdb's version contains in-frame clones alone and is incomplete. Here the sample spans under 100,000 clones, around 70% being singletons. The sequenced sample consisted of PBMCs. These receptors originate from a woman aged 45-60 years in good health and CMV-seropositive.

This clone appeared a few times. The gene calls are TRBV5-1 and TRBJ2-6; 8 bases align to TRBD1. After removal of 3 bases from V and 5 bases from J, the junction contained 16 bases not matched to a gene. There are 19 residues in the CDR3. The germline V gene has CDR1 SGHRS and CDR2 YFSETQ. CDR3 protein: CASSSTGGQIGLRANVLTF. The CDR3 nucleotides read TGCGCCAGCAGCTCCACAGGGGGACAGATAGGACTGAGGGCCAACGTCCTGACTTTC.

The CDR3 here is CASSQNLEGFTDTQYF. CDR3 DNA: TGCGCCAGCAGCCAAAATCTAGAGGGCTTCACAGATACGCAGTATTTT. V is TRBV4-3 and J is TRBJ2-3, with D possibly being TRBD2 (5 bases). Germline lookup yields CDR1 LGHNA and CDR2 YSLEER. The CDR3 has 16 residues. Trimming took off 2 bases at V and 2 bases at J, with 14 bases between the two ends.

CDR3 sequence reads: CASSLGRFVTDTQYF. The CDR3 coding sequence is TGTGCCAGCAGCTTAGGGCGGTTCGTGACAGATACGCAGTATTTT. The chain combines TRBV11-3 with TRBJ2-3; D uncertain. Trimming took off 1 base at V and 3 bases at J, with 11 bases between the two ends. Germline assignment: CDR1 SGHNT and CDR2 YENEEA. The CDR3 is made up of 15 amino acids.

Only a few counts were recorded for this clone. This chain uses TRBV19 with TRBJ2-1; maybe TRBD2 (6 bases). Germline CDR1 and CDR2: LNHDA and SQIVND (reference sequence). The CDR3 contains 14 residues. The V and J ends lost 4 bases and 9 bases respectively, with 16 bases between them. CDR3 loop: CASSTEGGSGEQFF. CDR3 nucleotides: TGTGCCAGTAGTACGGAGGGCGGGTCCGGTGAGCAGTTCTTC.

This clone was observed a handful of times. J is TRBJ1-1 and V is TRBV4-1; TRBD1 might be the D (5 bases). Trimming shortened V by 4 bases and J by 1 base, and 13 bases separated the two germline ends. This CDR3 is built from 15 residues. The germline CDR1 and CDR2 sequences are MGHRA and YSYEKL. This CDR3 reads CASSPGGVTNTEAFF. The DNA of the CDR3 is TGCGCCAGCAGCCCTGGAGGGGTAACGAACACTGAAGCTTTCTTT.

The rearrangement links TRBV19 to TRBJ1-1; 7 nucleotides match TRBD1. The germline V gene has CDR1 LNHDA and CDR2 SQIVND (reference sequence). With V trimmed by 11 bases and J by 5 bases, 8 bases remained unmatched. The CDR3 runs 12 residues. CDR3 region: CAAKGAWTEAFF. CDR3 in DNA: TGTGCCGCCAAGGGGGCGTGGACTGAAGCTTTCTTT.

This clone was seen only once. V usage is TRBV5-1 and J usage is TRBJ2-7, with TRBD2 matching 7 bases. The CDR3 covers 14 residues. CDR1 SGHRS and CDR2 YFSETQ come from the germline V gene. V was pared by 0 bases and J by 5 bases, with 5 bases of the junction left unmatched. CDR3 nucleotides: TGCGCCAGCAGCTTGGGGGAGGGAGTCCACGAGCAGTACTTC. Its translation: CASSLGEGVHEQYF.

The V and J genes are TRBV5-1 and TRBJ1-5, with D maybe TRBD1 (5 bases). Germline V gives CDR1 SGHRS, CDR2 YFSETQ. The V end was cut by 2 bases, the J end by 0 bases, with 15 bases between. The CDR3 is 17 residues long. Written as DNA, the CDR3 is TGCGCCAGCAGCTTAGGGGTGGGGGGGAATAGCAATCAGCCCCAGCATTTT. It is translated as CASSLGVGGNSNQPQHF.

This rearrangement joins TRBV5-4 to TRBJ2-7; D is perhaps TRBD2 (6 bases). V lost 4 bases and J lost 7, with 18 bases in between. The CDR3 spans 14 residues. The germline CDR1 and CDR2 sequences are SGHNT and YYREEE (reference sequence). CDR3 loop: CASSPGPPAGEQYF. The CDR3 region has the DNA TGTGCCAGCAGCCCGGGCCCTCCTGCGGGGGAGCAGTACTTC.

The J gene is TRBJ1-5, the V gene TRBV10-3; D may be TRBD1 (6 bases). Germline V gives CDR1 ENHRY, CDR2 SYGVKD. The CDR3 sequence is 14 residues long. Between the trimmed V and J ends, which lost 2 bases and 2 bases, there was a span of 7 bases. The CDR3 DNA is TGTGCCATCAGTGAGGAGGGGGGCAATCAGCCCCAGCATTTT. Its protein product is CAISEEGGNQPQHF.

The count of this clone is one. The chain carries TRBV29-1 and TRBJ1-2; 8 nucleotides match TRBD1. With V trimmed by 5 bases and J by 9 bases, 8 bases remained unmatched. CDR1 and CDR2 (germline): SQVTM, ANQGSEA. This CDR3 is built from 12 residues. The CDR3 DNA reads TGCAGCGTTCCCGGACAGGGAGGAAGCTACACCTTC. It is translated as CSVPGQGGSYTF.

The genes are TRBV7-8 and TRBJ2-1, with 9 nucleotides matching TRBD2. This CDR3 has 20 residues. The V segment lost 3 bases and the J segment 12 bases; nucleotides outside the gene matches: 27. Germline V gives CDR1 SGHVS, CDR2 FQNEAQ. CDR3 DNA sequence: TGTGCCAGCAGCTTCCCCTTCTTGACTAGCGGTGCCTACCCCTACAAGGGGCAGTTCTTC. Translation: CASSFPFLTSGAYPYKGQFF.

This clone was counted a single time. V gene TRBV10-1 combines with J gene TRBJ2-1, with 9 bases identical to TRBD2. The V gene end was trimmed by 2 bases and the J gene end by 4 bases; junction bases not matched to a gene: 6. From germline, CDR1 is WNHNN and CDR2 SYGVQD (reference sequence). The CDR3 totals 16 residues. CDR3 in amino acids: CASSETGLARYNEQFF. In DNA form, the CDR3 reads TGCGCCAGCAGTGAGACCGGACTAGCGAGATACAATGAGCAGTTCTTC.

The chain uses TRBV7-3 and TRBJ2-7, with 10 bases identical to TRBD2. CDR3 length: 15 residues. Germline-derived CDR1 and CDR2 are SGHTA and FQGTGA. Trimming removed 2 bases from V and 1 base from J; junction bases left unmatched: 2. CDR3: CASSLASGSSYEQYF. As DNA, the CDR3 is TGTGCCAGCAGCTTAGCTAGCGGGAGTTCCTACGAGCAGTACTTC.

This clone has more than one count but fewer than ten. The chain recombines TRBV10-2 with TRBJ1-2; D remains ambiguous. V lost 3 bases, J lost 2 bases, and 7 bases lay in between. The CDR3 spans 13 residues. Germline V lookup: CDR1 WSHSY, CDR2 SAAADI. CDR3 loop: CASSDSRNYGYTF. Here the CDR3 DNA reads TGCGCCAGCAGTGACTCCAGGAACTATGGCTACACCTTC.

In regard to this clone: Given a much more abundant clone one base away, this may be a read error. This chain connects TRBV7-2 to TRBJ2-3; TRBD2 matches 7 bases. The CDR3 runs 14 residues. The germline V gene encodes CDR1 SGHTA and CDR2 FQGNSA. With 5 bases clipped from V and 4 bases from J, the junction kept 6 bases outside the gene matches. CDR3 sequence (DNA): TGTGCCAGCAGCCCACCGACTAGCCCAGATACGCAGTATTTT. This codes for CASSPPTSPDTQYF. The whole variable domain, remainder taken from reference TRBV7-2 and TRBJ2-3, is GAGVSQSPSNKVTEKGKDVELRCDPISGHTALYWYRQSLGQGLEFLIYFQGNSAPDKSGLPSDRFSAERTGGSVSTLTIQRTQQEDSAVYLCASSPPTSPDTQYFGPGTRLTVL.

The CDR3 spells CASSTGLAESYNEQFF. The CDR3 region has the DNA TGTGCCAGTAGTACGGGACTAGCTGAATCCTACAATGAGCAGTTCTTC. V and J are TRBV19 and TRBJ2-1, with 9 bases lining up with TRBD2. The V and J ends lost 4 bases and 1 base, in that order; junction bases with no gene match: 5. Germline V CDR1 and CDR2: LNHDA, SQIVND (reference sequence). The CDR3 has 16 amino acids. Complete variable domain (other parts from reference TRBV19 and TRBJ2-1): DGGITQSPKYLFRKEGQNVTLSCEQNLNHDAMYWYRQDPGQGLRLIYYSQIVNDFQKGDIAEGYSVSREKKESFPLTVTSAQKNPTAFYLCASSTGLAESYNEQFFGPGTRLTVL.

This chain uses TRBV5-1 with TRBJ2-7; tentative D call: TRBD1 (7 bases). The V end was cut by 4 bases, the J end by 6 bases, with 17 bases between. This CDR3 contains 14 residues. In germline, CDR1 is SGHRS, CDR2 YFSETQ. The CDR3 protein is CASSSLDREAEQYF. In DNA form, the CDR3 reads TGCGCCAGCAGCAGTCTCGACAGGGAGGCCGAGCAGTACTTC. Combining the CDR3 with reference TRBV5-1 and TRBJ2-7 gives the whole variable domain KAGVTQTPRYLIKTRGQQVTLSCSPISGHRSVSWYQQTPGQGLQFLFEYFSETQRNKGNFPGRFSGRQFSNSRSEMNVSTLELGDSALYLCASSSLDREAEQYFGPGTRLTVT.

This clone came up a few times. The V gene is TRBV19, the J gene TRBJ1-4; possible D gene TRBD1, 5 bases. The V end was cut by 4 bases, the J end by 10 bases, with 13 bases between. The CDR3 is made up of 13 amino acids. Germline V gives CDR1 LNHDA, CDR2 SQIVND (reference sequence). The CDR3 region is CASSRQRQGKLFF. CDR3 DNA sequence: TGTGCCAGTAGTAGACAGCGACAAGGAAAACTGTTTTTT.

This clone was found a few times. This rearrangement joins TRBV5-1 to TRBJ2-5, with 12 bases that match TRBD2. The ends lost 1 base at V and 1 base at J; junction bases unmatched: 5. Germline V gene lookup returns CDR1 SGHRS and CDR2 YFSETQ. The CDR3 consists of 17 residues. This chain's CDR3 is CASSLTLAGGPQETQYF. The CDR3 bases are TGCGCCAGCAGCTTGACCCTAGCGGGAGGGCCCCAAGAGACCCAGTACTTC. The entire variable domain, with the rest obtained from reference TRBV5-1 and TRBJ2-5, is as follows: KAGVTQTPRYLIKTRGQQVTLSCSPISGHRSVSWYQQTPGQGLQFLFEYFSETQRNKGNFPGRFSGRQFSNSRSEMNVSTLELGDSALYLCASSLTLAGGPQETQYFGPGTRLLVL.

This chain's CDR3 is CASSSGTGNYNEQFF. CDR3 DNA sequence: TGTGCCAGCAGCTCCGGGACAGGGAACTACAATGAGCAGTTCTTC. The J gene is TRBJ2-1, the V gene TRBV7-9, with TRBD1 matching over 9 bases. Germline V gene data show CDR1 as SEHNR and CDR2 as FQNEAQ (reference sequence). The CDR3 is made up of 15 amino acids. V shed 4 bases and J 3 bases; nucleotides not matched to a gene: 4. Looking up the rest from reference TRBV7-9 and TRBJ2-1 gives the full variable domain: DTGVSQNPRHKITKRGQNVTFRCDPISEHNRLYWYRQTLGQGPEFLTYFQNEAQLEKSRLLSDRFSAERPKGSFSTLEIQRTEQGDSAMYLCASSSGTGNYNEQFFGPGTRLTVL.

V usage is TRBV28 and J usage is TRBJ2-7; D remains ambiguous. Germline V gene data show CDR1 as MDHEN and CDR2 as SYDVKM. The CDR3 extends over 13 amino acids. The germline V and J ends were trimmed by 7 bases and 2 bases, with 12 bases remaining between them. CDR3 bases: TGTGCCAGCATCAGCGATACGACCTACGAGCAGTACTTC. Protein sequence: CASISDTTYEQYF.

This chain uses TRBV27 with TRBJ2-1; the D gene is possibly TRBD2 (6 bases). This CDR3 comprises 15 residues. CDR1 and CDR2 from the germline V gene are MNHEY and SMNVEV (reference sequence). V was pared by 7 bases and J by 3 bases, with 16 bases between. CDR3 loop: CASTSLAKDYNEQFF. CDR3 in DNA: TGTGCCAGCACCTCTCTAGCGAAAGACTACAATGAGCAGTTCTTC.

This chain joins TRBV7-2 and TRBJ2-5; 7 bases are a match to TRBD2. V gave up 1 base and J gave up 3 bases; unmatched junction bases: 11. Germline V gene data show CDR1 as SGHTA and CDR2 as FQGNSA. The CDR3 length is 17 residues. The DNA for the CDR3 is TGTGCCAGCAGCTTAGAGGTCTTTGGACTAGGAGAAGAGACCCAGTACTTC. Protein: CASSLEVFGLGEETQYF.

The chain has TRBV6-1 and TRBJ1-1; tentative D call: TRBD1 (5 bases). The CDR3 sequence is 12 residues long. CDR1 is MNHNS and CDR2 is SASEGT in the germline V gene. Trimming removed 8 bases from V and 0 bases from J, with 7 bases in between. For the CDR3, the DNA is TGTGCCAGCGTGACAGTGAACACTGAAGCTTTCTTT. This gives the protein CASVTVNTEAFF.

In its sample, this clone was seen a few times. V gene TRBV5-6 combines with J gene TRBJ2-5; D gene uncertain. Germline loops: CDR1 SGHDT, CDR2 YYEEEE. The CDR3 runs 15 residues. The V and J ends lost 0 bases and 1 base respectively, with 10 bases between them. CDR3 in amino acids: CASSLGLLRQETQYF. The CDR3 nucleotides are TGTGCCAGCAGCTTGGGACTGCTTCGCCAAGAGACCCAGTACTTC.

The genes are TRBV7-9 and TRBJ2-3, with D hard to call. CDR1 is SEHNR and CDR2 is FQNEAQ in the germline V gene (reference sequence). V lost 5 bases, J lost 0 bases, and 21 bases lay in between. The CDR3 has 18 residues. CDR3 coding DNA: TGTGCCAGCAGCCCTACCACGCCAAGTCTACCTAGCACAGATACGCAGTATTTT. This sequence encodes CASSPTTPSLPSTDTQYF.

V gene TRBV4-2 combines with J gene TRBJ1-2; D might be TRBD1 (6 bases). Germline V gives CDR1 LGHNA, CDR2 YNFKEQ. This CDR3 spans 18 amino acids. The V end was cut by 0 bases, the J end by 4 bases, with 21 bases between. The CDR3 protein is CASSQDPQGQGYSYGYTF. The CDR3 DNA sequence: TGTGCCAGCAGCCAAGATCCCCAGGGGCAGGGGTATTCCTATGGCTACACCTTC.